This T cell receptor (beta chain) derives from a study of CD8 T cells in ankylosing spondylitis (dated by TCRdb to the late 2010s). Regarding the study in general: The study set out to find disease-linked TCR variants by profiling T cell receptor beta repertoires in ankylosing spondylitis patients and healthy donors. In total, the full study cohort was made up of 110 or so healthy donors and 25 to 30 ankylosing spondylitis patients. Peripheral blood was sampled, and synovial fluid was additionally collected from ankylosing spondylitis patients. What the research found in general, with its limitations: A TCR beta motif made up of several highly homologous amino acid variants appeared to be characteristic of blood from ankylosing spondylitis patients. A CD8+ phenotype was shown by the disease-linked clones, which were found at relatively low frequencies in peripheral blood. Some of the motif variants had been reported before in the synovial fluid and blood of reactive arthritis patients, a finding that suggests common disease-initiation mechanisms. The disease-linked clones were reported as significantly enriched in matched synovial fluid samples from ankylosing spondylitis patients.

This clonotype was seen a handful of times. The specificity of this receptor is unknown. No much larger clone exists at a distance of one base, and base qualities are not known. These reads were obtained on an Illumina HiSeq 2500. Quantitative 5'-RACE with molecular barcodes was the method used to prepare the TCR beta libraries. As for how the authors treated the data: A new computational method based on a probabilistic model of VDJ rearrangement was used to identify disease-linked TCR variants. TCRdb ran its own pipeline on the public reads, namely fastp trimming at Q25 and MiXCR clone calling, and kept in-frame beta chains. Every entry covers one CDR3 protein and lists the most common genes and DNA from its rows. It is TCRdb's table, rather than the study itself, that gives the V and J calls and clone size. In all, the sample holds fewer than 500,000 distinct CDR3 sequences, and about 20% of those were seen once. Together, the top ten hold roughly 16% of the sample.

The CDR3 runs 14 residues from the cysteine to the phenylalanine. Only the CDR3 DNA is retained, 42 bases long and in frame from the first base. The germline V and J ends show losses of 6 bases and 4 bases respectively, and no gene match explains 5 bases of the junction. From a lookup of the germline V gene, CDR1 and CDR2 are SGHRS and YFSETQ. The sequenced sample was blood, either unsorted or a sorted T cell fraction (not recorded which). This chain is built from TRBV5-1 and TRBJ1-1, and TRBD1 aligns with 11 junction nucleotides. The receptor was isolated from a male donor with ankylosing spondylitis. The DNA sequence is TGCGCCAGCACCCCGGGACAGGGGGGCACTGAAGCTTTCTTT. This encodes CASTPGQGGTEAFF.